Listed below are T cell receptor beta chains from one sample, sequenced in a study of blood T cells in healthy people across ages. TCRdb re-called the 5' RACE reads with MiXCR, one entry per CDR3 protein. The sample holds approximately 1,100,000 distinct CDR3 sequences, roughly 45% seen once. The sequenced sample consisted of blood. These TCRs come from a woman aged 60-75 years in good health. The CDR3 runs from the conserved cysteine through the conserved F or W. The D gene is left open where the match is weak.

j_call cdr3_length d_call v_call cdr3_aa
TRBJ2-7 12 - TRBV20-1 CSARPDSWEQYF
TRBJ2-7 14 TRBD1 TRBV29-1 CSVSPMGQGYEQYF
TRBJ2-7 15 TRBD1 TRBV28 CASSTVRDSPYEQYF
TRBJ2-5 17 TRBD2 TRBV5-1 CASSLLATSGSGKTQYF
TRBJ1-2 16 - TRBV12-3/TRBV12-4 CASSFDFMGTDYGYTF
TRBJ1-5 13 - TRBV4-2 CASSQVKNQPQHF
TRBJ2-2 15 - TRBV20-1 CSARDPTSHTGELFF
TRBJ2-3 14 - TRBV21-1 CASSKAPGTDTQYF
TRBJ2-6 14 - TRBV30 CAWGKGGGANVLTF
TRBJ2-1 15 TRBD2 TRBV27 CASRGGGRGYNEQFF
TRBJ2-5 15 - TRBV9 CASSARGASGETQYF
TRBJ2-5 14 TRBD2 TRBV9 CASSVGGSFDEQYF
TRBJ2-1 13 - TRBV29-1 CSVDRALGNEQFF
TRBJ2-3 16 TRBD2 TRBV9 CASSRLLAGGTDTQYF
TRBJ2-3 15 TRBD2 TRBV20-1 CSARDTRLAGDTQYF
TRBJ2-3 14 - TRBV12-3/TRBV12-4 CASSRDSGADTQYF
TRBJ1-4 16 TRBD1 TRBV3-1 CASSHGDRLTNEKLFF
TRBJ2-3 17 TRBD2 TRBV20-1 CSARKIAGGPRSDTQYF
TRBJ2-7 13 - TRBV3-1 CASSPGPHYEQYF
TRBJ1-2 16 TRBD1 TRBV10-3 CAISDRGQGRHYGYTF
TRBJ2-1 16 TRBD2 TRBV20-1 CSARDPLAGVYNEQFF
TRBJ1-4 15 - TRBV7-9 CASSLVSPGTEKLFF
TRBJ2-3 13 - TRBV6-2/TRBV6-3 CASSTRNTDTQYF
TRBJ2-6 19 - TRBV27 CASTTRAGDGPAGANVLTF
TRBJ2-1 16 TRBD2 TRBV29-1 CSVEGGVAGRYNEQFF
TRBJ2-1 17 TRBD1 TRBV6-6 CASSYARGTGVDNEQFF
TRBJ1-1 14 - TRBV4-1 CASSQERMNTEAFF
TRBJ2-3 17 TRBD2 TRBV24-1 CATSDPGLAGAADTQYF
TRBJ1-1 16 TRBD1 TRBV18 CASSLRTGAPNTEAFF
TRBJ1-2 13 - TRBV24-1 CATSDMGHPGYTF
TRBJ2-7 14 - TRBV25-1 CASSPPPSRYEQYF
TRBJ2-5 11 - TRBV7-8 CASSTGRTQYF
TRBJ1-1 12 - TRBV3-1 CASSQGSSEAFF
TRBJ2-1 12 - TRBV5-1 CASSLVAGEQFF
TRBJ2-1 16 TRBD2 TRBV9 CASSPQAGGENNEQFF
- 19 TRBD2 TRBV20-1 CSASPSGRARTVTQETQYF
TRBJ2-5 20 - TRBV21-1 CASSKFFRASGRAGQETQYF